The 20 T cell receptor beta chains listed next were all sequenced from one sample in a study of shared clonotypes between healthy human individuals. The data were produced by immunoSEQ multiplex PCR, yet TCRdb's version contains in-frame clones alone and is incomplete. The data show approximately 810,000 clones, with 90% to 95% seen just once and more than 20% held by the top ten. The naive CD8 population came from CD45RO-negative cells selected for CCR7, without terminally differentiated effector memory CD45RA+ cells. The sample taken for sequencing was naive CD8+ T cells sorted from blood. These TCRs come from a man aged 25 to 40 in good health.

This sequence joins TRBV25-1 and TRBJ2-6; 10 bases are shared with TRBD1. The CDR3 is 16 residues long. The junction had 3 bases not matched to a gene; V was cut back by 5 bases and J by 2 bases. Germline CDR1 and CDR2: MGHDK and SYGVNS. In DNA, the CDR3 is TGTGCCAGCAGTCTGACAGGGGGCGCTGGGGCCAACGTCCTGACTTTC. Protein product: CASSLTGGAGANVLTF. The variable domain in full, completed from reference TRBV25-1 and TRBJ2-6, reads EADIYQTPRYLVIGTGKKITLECSQTMGHDKMYWYQQDPGMELHLIHYSYGVNSTEKGDLSSESTVSRIRTEHFPLTLESARPSHTSQYLCASSLTGGAGANVLTFGAGSRLTVL.

The rearrangement links TRBV5-5 to TRBJ2-1, with D maybe TRBD2 (6 bases). With 2 bases removed from V and 9 bases from J, the gap between germline ends came to 18 bases. CDR1 and CDR2 from the germline V gene are SGHKS and YYEKEE (reference sequence). The CDR3 contains 15 residues. The DNA of the CDR3 is TGTGCCAGCAGCTTCCGGGAGATTGACATCGGTGAGCAGTTCTTC. It encodes CASSFREIDIGEQFF.

V gene TRBV27 combines with J gene TRBJ1-1; the match to TRBD1 covers 8 bases. In germline, CDR1 is MNHEY, CDR2 SMNVEV (reference sequence). This CDR3 spans 17 amino acids. The J segment lost 1 base and the V segment lost 5 bases, leaving 12 bases of the junction unmatched. CDR3: CASSPLWTGFRNTEAFF. CDR3 nucleotides: TGTGCCAGCAGTCCCCTATGGACAGGGTTTAGGAACACTGAAGCTTTCTTT.

V is TRBV7-2 and J is TRBJ2-1; D might be TRBD2 (5 bases). Germline lookup yields CDR1 SGHTA and CDR2 FQGNSA. V lost 0 bases, J lost 8 bases, and 11 bases lay in between. The length of the CDR3 is 14 residues. This chain's CDR3 is CASSLAGVLDEQFF. CDR3 nucleotide sequence: TGTGCCAGCAGCTTAGCCGGGGTGTTAGATGAGCAGTTCTTC.

Comments on this clone: With a far larger clone one base away, a read error is the likely cause. The rearrangement links TRBV5-6 to TRBJ2-2, with unresolved D. Per germline, CDR1 SGHDT and CDR2 YYEEEE. V lost 2 bases and J 7 bases, leaving 6 bases between the germline ends. The CDR3 spans 12 residues. The CDR3 sequence: CASSFGGGELFF. The CDR3 bases are TGTGCCAGCAGCTTCGGTGGCGGGGAGCTGTTTTTT.

The chain carries TRBV27 and TRBJ2-7, with unresolved D. The germline V gene has CDR1 MNHEY and CDR2 SMNVEV (reference sequence). The CDR3 is 15 residues long. V lost 6 bases and J 1 base, leaving 16 bases between the germline ends. The CDR3 nucleotides read TGTGCCAGCAGCACCCATGAAGTCCGTTCCTACGAGCAGTACTTC. This translates into CASSTHEVRSYEQYF.

CDR3 region: CASSRLADTSTDTQYF. The CDR3 DNA reads as TGTGCCAGCAGTCGATTAGCGGATACTAGCACAGATACGCAGTATTTT. The gene calls are TRBV7-6 and TRBJ2-3; D might be TRBD2 (6 bases). CDR1 is SGHVS, CDR2 FNYEAQ, per germline. The CDR3 length is 16 residues. Trimming removed 6 bases at V and 0 bases at J, with 16 bases between. Combining the CDR3 with reference TRBV7-6 and TRBJ2-3 gives the whole variable domain GAGVSQSPRYKVTKRGQDVALRCDPISGHVSLYWYRQALGQGPEFLTYFNYEAQQDKSGLPNDRFSAERPEGSISTLTIQRTEQRDSAMYRCASSRLADTSTDTQYFGPGTRLTVL.

Regarding this clone: A read error may explain this, as a much larger clone is one base away. The sample contains more than one DNA sequence encoding this CDR3. V and J are TRBV28 and TRBJ2-2, with D hard to call. Trimming stripped 6 bases from V and 6 bases from J, with 5 bases between. The germline V gene encodes CDR1 MDHEN and CDR2 SYDVKM. This CDR3 comprises 11 residues. The CDR3 bases are TGTGCCAGCAGCCCGGCCGGGGAGCTGTTTTTT. The encoded protein is CASSPAGELFF.

In regard to this clone: An end of the junction does not agree with germline; a read error may underlie this. This chain links TRBV10-1 with TRBJ2-3, with TRBD1 as a possible D gene (6 bases). The CDR3 has 16 residues. The germline gives CDR1 WNHNN, CDR2 SYGVQD (reference sequence). For the CDR3, the DNA is TGCGCCACCAGTCCCGGGACACTGAGTAGCACAGATACGCAGTATTTT. Translation gives CATSPGTLSSTDTQYF.

The chain uses TRBV5-1 and TRBJ1-1; D perhaps matches TRBD1 (5 bases). The CDR3 sequence is 13 residues long. Trimming removed 4 bases from V and 4 bases from J, with 11 bases in between. Germline lookup yields CDR1 SGHRS and CDR2 YFSETQ. CDR3 DNA: TGCGCCAGCAGCACCAGGGTTGGCACTGAAGCTTTCTTT. Translating gives CASSTRVGTEAFF.

This clone occurred once. V gene TRBV28 combines with J gene TRBJ2-7; D gene uncertain. V was clipped by 4 bases and J by 6 bases, with 16 bases between them. Germline loops: CDR1 MDHEN, CDR2 SYDVKM. The CDR3 is 14 residues long. In nucleotides, the CDR3 is TGTGCCAGCAGTTCCGCCCCGGGCCGGGTCGAGCAGTACTTC. Translated: CASSSAPGRVEQYF.

The V and J genes are TRBV5-1 and TRBJ2-1; tentative D call: TRBD2 (6 bases). The V end was cut by 6 bases, the J end by 4 bases, with 14 bases between. Germline V CDR1 and CDR2: SGHRS, YFSETQ. This CDR3 comprises 14 residues. DNA of the CDR3: TGCGCCAGCACGGGGACTTACACTTACAATGAGCAGTTCTTC. Translating gives CASTGTYTYNEQFF.

This clone showed up just once. The rearrangement joins TRBV21-1 to TRBJ1-5. TRBV21-1 is a pseudogene locus. The CDR3 extends over 14 amino acids. The CDR3 nucleotides are TGTGCCAGCACCAATACTAGTAGCAATCAGCCCCAGCATTTT. This sequence encodes CASTNTSSNQPQHF.

V gene TRBV7-6 combines with J gene TRBJ2-1, with 8 nucleotides matching TRBD2. This CDR3 is 17 amino acids long. Unmatched junction bases numbered 13, after V lost 5 bases and J lost 4 bases. Per germline, CDR1 SGHVS and CDR2 FNYEAQ. This CDR3 is CASSTNPGTRLYNEQFF. The CDR3 region has the DNA TGTGCCAGCAGCACAAACCCCGGGACTAGATTATACAATGAGCAGTTCTTC.

This chain uses TRBV4-1 with TRBJ2-2, with 10 bases lining up with TRBD2. This CDR3 comprises 18 residues. Trimming cost V 7 bases and J 0 bases; bases outside gene matches: 11. Germline V lookup: CDR1 MGHRA, CDR2 YSYEKL. CDR3 nucleotide sequence: TGCGCCAGCACGTGGGCGGGGACTAGCGTCACGAACACCGGGGAGCTGTTTTTT. It encodes CASTWAGTSVTNTGELFF.

This rearrangement joins TRBV10-1 to TRBJ2-1; 13 bases align to TRBD2. Germline-derived CDR1 and CDR2 are WNHNN and SYGVQD (reference sequence). The V gene end was trimmed by 4 bases and the J gene end by 7 bases; junction bases not matched to a gene: 1. CDR3 length equals 14 residues. In nucleotides, the CDR3 is TGCGCCAGCAGTGGACTAGCGGGAGGAAATGAGCAGTTCTTC. This codes for CASSGLAGGNEQFF.

The chain carries TRBV4-1 and TRBJ2-7, with no clear D. Germline-derived CDR1 and CDR2 are MGHRA and YSYEKL. Between the trimmed V and J ends, which lost 4 bases and 3 bases, there was a span of 10 bases. The CDR3 spans 13 residues. CDR3 sequence (DNA): TGCGCCAGCAGCCTCCATCATGGCTACGAGCAGTACTTC. This codes for CASSLHHGYEQYF.

The chain has TRBV2 and TRBJ1-5, with unresolved D. The V gene's germline CDR1 is SNHLY and CDR2 FYNNEI. Trimming stripped 3 bases from V and 2 bases from J, with 11 bases between. This CDR3 spans 15 amino acids. CDR3 region: CASSDGWQGNQPQHF. In DNA form, the CDR3 reads TGTGCCAGCAGTGATGGTTGGCAAGGCAATCAGCCCCAGCATTTT.

The chain is built from TRBV27 and TRBJ2-7; D may be TRBD1 (5 bases). There are 15 residues in the CDR3. CDR1 and CDR2 from the germline V gene are MNHEY and SMNVEV (reference sequence). The V end lost 2 bases, the J end lost 0 bases, and 11 bases lay between the germline ends. The CDR3 spells CASSLSGADSYEQYF. Written as DNA, the CDR3 is TGTGCCAGCAGTTTAAGTGGGGCTGACTCCTACGAGCAGTACTTC.

The genes are TRBV7-2 and TRBJ2-2, with 8 nucleotides matching TRBD1. The V gene end was trimmed by 6 bases and the J gene end by 5 bases; junction bases not matched to a gene: 17. Germline CDR1 reads SGHTA; CDR2 reads FQGNSA. There are 18 residues in the CDR3. CDR3 sequence (DNA): TGTGCCAGCAGGCAGACAAACCCGGACAGGGCTGGAACCGGGGAGCTGTTTTTT. Its translation: CASRQTNPDRAGTGELFF. Looking up the rest from reference TRBV7-2 and TRBJ2-2 gives the full variable domain: GAGVSQSPSNKVTEKGKDVELRCDPISGHTALYWYRQSLGQGLEFLIYFQGNSAPDKSGLPSDRFSAERTGGSVSTLTIQRTQQEDSAVYLCASRQTNPDRAGTGELFFGEGSRLTVL.